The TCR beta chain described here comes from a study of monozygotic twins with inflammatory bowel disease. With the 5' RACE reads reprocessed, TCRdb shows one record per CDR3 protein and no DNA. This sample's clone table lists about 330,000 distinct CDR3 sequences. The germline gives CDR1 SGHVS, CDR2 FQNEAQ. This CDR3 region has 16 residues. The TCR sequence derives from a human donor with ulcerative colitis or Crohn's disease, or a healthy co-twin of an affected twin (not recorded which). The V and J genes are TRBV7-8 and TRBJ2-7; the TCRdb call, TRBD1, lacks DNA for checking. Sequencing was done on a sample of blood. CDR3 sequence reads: CASSLLRGQGTYEQYF.